This T cell receptor beta chain originates from a study of CD8 T cells in Susac syndrome (dated by TCRdb to the late 2010s). Broadly, across the study: Whether CD8+ T cell activation and differentiation in Susac syndrome was antigen driven was tested using repertoire sequencing. Results the study describes overall, beyond this receptor: The TCR sequencing and HLA analysis was acknowledged to have included a relatively small number of individuals.

RNA was extracted with the RNeasy kit and roughly 0.5 to 1 ug was reverse transcribed using random hexamers. The immunoSEQ multiplex PCR assay, covering 54 Vbeta and 13 Jbeta segments, was used to amplify TCR beta CDR3 regions. PCR amplification bias was corrected by using a synthetic template baseline for primer optimization and computational correction. On the authors' methods: Only productive sequences were kept, with reads annotated to V, D and J genes according to IMGT and analyzed in immunoSEQ Analyzer. Clonality was calculated as one minus the Shannon entropy normalized by log2 of the number of productive unique sequences. For each patient and control, public and private clones were evaluated within the 100 most prevalent clones. Clones were defined as Susac-specific if absent from the healthy and MS cohorts, from around 1,000 published viral clones and from other ImmuneACCESS disease sequences. TCRdb trimmed public reads at Q25 via fastp, called clones via MiXCR and kept in-frame beta chains. Under each unique CDR3 protein, matching rows form one entry showing the most common genes and DNA. The V and J calls here are based on TCRdb, not the publication. The table for this sample lists just over 300,000 distinct CDR3 sequences; 92% of them were counted only once. Over 0.065% of the sample is in the top ten clones.

Peripheral blood CD8+ and CD4+ T cells from healthy donors, Susac syndrome patients and multiple sclerosis patients were profiled by high-throughput TCR beta sequencing. The multiple sclerosis controls were treatment-naive patients who had stable or active relapsing-remitting disease and met the revised McDonald criteria. Bulk CD8+ and CD4+ T cells were purified magnetically by negative isolation, whereas CD8+ TEMRA cells were enriched by FACS. Blood was drawn into EDTA tubes, processed within 24 hours, and PBMCs were isolated by density gradient centrifugation. PBMCs destined for TCR sequencing were cryopreserved in liquid nitrogen and later thawed in a 37 °C water bath. A purity of at least 90% was achieved for sorted or isolated CD4+, CD8+ and CD8+ TEMRA cells. Turning to this clonotype: No antigen is known for it. Base quality data are lacking; no much larger clone is found one base away.

The sample consisted of CD4+ T cells from PBMCs. The clonotype was recovered from a human donor with multiple sclerosis.

DNA sequence: TGCGCCAGCAGCTCGCCTAGCGGGAGGAAGATTTACAATGAGCAGTTCTTC. This translates into CASSSPSGRKIYNEQFF. The sequence links TRBV5-1 to TRBJ2-1, and 11 junctional nucleotides match TRBD2. CDR1 and CDR2 are drawn from the germline V gene: SGHRS, YFSETQ. V is trimmed back by 3 bases and J by 4 bases, and the junction contains 9 bases that no gene match accounts for. Reading from cysteine to phenylalanine, the CDR3 counts 17 amino acids. Only the CDR3 portion is preserved as DNA: 51 bases, with reading frame beginning at the first base.